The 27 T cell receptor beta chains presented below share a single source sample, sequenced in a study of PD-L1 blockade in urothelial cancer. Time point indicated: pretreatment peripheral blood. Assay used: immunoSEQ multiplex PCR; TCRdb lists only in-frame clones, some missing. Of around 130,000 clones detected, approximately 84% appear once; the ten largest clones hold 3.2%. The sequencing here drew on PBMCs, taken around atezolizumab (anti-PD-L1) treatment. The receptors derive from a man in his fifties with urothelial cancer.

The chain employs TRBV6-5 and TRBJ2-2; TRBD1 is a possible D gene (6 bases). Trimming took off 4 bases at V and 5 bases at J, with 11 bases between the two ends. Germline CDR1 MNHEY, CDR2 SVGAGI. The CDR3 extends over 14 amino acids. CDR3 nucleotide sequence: TGTGCCAGCAGTTTACAGGGAGAGACCGGGGAGCTGTTTTTT. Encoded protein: CASSLQGETGELFF.

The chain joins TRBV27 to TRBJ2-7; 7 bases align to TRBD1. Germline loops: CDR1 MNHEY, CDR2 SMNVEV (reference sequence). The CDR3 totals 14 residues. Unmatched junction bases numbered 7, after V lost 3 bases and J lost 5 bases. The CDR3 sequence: CASSFSGGYHEQYF. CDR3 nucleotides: TGTGCCAGCAGTTTTTCAGGGGGTTACCACGAGCAGTACTTC.

CDR3 region: CASSGGTSTDTQYF. The DNA for the CDR3 is TGTGCCAGTAGTGGGGGGACGAGCACAGATACGCAGTATTTT. The chain is built from TRBV19 and TRBJ2-3, with D perhaps matching TRBD2 (6 bases). In germline, CDR1 is LNHDA, CDR2 SQIVND (reference sequence). V shed 5 bases and J shed 0 bases, with 9 bases lying between them. This CDR3 is 14 amino acids long.

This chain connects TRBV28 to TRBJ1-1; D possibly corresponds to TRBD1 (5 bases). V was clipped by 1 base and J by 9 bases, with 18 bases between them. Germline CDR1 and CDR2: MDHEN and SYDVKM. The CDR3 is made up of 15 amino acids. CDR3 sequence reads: CASSLSTPAGRKAFF. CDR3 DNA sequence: TGTGCCAGCAGTTTATCAACCCCAGCAGGGAGGAAAGCTTTCTTT. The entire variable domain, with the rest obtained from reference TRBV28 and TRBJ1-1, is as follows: DVKVTQSSRYLVKRTGEKVFLECVQDMDHENMFWYRQDPGLGLRLIYFSYDVKMKEKGDIPEGYSVSREKKERFSLILESASTNQTSMYLCASSLSTPAGRKAFFGQGTRLTVV.

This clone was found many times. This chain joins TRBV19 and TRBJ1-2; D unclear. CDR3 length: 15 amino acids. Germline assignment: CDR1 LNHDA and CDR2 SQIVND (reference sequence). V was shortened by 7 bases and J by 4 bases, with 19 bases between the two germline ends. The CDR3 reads CASTAFGSPTYGYTF. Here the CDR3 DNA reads TGTGCCAGTACCGCGTTCGGTTCCCCCACCTATGGCTACACCTTC.

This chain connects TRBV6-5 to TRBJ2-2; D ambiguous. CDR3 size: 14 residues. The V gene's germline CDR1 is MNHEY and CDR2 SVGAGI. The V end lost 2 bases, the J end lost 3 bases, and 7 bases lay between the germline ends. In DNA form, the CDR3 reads TGTGCCAGCAGTTACGACATTTACACCGGGGAGCTGTTTTTT. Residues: CASSYDIYTGELFF.

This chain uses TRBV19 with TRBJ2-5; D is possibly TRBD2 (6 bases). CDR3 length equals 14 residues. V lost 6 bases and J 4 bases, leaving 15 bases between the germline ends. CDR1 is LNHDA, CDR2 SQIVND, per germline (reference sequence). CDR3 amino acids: CASSKRLGVETQYF. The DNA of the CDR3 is TGTGCCAGTAGCAAACGACTAGGGGTAGAGACCCAGTACTTC.

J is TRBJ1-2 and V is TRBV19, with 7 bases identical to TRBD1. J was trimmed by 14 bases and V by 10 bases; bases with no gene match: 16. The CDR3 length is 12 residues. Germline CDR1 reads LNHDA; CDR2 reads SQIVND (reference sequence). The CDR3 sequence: CATSDRRGGKTF. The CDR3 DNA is TGTGCCACCTCGGACAGGCGAGGGGGGAAAACCTTC.

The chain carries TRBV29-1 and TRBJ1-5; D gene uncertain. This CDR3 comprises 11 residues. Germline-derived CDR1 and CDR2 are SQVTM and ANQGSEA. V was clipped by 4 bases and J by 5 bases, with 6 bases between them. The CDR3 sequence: CSVGSDQPQHF. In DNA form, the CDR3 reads TGCAGCGTTGGTAGTGATCAGCCCCAGCATTTT.

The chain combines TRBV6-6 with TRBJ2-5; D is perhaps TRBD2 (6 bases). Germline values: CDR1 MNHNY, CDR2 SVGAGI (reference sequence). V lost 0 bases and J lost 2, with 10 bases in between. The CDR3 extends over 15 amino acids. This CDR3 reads CASSYSGGPQETQYF. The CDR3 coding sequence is TGTGCCAGCAGTTACTCGGGAGGTCCGCAAGAGACCCAGTACTTC.

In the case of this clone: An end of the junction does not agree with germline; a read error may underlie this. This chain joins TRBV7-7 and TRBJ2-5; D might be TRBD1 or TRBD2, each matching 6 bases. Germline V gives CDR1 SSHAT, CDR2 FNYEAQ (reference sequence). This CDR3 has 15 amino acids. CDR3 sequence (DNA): TGTGCTAGCAGCTTAGGGGGACTTTACCAAGAGACCCAGTACTTC. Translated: CASSLGGLYQETQYF.

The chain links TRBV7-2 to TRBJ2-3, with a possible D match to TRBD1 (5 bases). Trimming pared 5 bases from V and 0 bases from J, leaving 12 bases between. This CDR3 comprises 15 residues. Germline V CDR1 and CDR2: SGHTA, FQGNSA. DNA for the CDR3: TGTGCCAGCAGCCCGTGGACAACTAGCACAGATACGCAGTATTTT. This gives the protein CASSPWTTSTDTQYF.

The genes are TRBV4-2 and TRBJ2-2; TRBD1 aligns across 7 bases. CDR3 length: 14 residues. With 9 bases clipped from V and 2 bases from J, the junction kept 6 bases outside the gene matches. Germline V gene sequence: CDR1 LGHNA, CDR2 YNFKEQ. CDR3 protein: CASKTGTNTGELFF. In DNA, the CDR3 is TGTGCCAGTAAGACAGGGACCAACACCGGGGAGCTGTTTTTT.

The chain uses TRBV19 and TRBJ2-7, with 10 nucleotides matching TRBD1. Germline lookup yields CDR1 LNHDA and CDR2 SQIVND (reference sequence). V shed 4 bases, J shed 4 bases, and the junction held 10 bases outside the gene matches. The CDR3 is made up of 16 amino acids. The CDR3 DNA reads TGTGCCAGTAGTAGCTCAGCACCGGGACAGGGGTACGAGCAGTACTTC. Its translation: CASSSSAPGQGYEQYF.

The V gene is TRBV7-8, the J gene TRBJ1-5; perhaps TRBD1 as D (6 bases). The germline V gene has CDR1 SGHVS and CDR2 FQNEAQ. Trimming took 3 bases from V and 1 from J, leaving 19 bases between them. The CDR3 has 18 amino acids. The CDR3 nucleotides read TGTGCCAGCAGCTTTCTAATAAGTGCAGGGGAGAGCAATCAGCCCCAGCATTTT. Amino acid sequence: CASSFLISAGESNQPQHF.

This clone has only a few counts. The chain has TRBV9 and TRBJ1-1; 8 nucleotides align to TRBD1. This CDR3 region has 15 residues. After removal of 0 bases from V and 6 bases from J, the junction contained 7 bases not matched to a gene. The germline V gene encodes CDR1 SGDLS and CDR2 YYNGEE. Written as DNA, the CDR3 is TGTGCCAGCAGCGTAGCTACGGCGACAGGGGCTGAAGCTTTCTTT. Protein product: CASSVATATGAEAFF. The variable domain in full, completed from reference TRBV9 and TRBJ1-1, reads DSGVTQTPKHLITATGQRVTLRCSPRSGDLSVYWYQQSLDQGLQFLIQYYNGEERAKGNILERFSAQQFPDLHSELNLSSLELGDSALYFCASSVATATGAEAFFGQGTRLTVV.

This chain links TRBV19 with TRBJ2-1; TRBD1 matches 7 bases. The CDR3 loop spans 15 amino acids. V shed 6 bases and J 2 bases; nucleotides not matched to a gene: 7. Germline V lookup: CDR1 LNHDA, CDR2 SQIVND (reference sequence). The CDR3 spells CASSPGTVAYNEQFF. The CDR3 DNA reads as TGTGCCAGTAGCCCAGGGACAGTGGCCTACAATGAGCAGTTCTTC.

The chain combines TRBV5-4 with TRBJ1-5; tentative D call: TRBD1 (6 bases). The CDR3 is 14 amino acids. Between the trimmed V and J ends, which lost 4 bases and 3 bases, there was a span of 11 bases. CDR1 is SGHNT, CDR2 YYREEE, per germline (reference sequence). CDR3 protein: CASSIRGFNQPQHF. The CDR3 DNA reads TGTGCCAGCAGCATCAGGGGCTTCAATCAGCCCCAGCATTTT.

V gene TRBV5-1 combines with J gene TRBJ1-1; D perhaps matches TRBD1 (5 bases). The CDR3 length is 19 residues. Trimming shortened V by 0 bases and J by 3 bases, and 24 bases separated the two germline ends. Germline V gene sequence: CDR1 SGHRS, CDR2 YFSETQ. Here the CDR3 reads CASSLAKPAAGNGDTEAFF. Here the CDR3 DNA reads TGCGCCAGCAGCTTGGCCAAACCCGCGGCAGGGAACGGAGACACTGAAGCTTTCTTT.

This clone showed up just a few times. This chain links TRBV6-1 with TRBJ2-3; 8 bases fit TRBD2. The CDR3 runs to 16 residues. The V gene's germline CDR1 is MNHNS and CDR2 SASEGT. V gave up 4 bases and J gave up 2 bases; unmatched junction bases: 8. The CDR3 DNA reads TGTGCCAGCAGTGCAGAGCGGGAGCCGAACACAGATACGCAGTATTTT. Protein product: CASSAEREPNTDTQYF.

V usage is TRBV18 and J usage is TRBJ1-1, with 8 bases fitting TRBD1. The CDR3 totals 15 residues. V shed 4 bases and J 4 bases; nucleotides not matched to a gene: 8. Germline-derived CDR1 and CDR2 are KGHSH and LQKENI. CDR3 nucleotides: TGTGCCAGCTCACGGGACAGGAGGTTTAGCACTGAAGCTTTCTTT. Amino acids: CASSRDRRFSTEAFF.

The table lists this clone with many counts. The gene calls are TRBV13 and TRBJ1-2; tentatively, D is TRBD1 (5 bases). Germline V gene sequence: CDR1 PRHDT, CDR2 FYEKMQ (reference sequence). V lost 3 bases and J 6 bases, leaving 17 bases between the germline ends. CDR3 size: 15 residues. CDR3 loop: CASSFRRGVVDGYTF. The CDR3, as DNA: TGTGCCAGCAGCTTTCGACGGGGGGTGGTGGATGGCTACACCTTC.

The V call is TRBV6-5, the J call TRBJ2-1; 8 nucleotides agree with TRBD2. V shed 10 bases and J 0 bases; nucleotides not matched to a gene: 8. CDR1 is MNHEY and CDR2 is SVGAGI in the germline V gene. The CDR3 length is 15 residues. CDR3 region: CATKALADSYNEQFF. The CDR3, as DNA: TGTGCCACCAAAGCACTAGCGGACTCCTACAATGAGCAGTTCTTC.

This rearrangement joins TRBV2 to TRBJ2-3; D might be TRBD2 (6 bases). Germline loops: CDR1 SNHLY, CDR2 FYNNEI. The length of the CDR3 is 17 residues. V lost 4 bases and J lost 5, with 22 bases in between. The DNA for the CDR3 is TGTGCCAGCAGTGGAACCCTTAGCGGTCCGCTGGGAGATACGCAGTATTTT. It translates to CASSGTLSGPLGDTQYF.

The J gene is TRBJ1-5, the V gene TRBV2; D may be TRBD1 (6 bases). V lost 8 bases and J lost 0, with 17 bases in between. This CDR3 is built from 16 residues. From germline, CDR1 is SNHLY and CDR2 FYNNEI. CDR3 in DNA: TGTGCCAGCGGCCTAGGGGGGGCTTATAGCAATCAGCCCCAGCATTTT. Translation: CASGLGGAYSNQPQHF.

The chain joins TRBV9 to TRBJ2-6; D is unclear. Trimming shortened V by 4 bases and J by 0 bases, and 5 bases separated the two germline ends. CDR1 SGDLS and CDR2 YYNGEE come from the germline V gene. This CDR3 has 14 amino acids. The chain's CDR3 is CASSPSSGANVLTF. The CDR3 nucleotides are TGTGCCAGCAGCCCTTCCTCTGGGGCCAACGTCCTGACTTTC.

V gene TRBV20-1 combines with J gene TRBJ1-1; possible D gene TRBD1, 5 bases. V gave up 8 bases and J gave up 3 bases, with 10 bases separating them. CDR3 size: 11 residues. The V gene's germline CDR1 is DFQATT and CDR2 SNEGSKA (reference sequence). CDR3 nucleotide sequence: TGCAGTTCAGGGTGGTACACTGAAGCTTTCTTT. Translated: CSSGWYTEAFF.